Listed below are T cell receptor beta chains from one sample, sequenced in a study of T cell changes during pregnancy in multiple sclerosis. TCRdb keeps only in-frame clones here, not all; method: immunoSEQ multiplex PCR. The table has tens of thousands of clones, 85% to 90% seen once. The specimen was CD4+ T cells from peripheral blood mononuclear cells, collected in the first trimester of pregnancy. These receptors were obtained from a female donor with multiple sclerosis, enrolled in a pregnancy study. The conserved cysteine and the conserved F or W are not part of the CDR3 here. A D gene is named only where the DNA matches it firmly.

TRBV11-2 TRBD1 ASSLGTGGRAREKLF
TRBV6-1 - ASIPANTGELF
TRBV4-1 - ASSQGWPTAPGDEQF
TRBV15 TRBD1 ATSREGQGEEQY
TRBV27 - ASSAFGRESGQY
TRBV7-2 TRBD2 ASSLVLSGGRNEQY
TRBV5-1 - ASSPDNSYEQY
TRBV5-1 TRBD2 ASSFLKREGGNEQF
TRBV28 - ACTPPGNTEAF
TRBV6-5 - ASRQKNRVVQY
TRBV5-4 TRBD2 ASSLGIVAGSYNEQF
TRBV11-2 - ASSLSGVGEQF
TRBV5-1 TRBD1 ASSSSRGETQY
TRBV2 TRBD1 ASAPGTANTEAF
TRBV20-1 - SALPTGGAF
TRBV30 TRBD1 AWSAQGDQPQH
TRBV18 - ASSPLLSGQETQY
TRBV6-1 - ASRLGGSQPQH
TRBV2 - ASSVSLSYNEQF
TRBV7-9 TRBD2 ASSTGTSGRAYEQY
TRBV9 - ASSIRGDTQY
TRBV5-1 TRBD2 ASSRDGTSLARYEQF
TRBV7-9 TRBD1 ASSSGTGSANEKLF
TRBV19 TRBD1 GPGQGRGYSNQPQH